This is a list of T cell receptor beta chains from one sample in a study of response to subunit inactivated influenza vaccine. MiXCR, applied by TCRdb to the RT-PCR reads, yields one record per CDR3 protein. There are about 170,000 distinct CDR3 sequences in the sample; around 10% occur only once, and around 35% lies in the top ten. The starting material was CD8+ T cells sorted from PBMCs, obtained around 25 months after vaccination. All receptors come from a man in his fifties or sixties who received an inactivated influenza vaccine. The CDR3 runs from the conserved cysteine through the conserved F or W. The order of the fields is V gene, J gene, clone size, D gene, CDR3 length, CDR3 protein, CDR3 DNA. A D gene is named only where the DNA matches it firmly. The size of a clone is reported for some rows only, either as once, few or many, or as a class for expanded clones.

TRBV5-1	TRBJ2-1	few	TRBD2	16	CASSLDGSGGNNEQFF	TGCGCCAGCAGCTTGGACGGGAGCGGGGGGAACAATGAGCAGTTCTTC
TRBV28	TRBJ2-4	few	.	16	CASSSMNRLTKNIQYF	TGTGCCAGCAGTTCCATGAACAGGTTGACCAAAAACATTCAGTACTTC
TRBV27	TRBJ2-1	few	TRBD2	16	CASSLTSGISYNEQFF	TGTGCCAGCAGTTTAACTAGCGGGATTTCCTACAATGAGCAGTTCTTC
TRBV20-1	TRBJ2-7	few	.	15	CTCGGPGQVDYEQYF	TGCACCTGCGGGGGGCCGGGACAGGTCGATTACGAGCAGTACTTC
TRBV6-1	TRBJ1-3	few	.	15	CASSEVRVSGNTIYF	TGTGCCAGCAGTGAAGTCCGGGTTTCTGGAAACACCATATATTTT
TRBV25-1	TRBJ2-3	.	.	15	CASSERTARTDTQYF	TGTGCCAGCAGTGAAAGGACAGCTCGCACAGATACGCAGTATTTT
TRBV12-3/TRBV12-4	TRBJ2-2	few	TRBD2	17	CASSPHEREVYTGELFF	TGTGCCAGCAGTCCACACGAGCGGGAGGTTTATACCGGGGAGCTGTTTTTT
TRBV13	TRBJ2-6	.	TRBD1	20	CASSGRTGPTTSSGANVLTF	TGTGCCAGCAGCGGGAGGACAGGGCCGACAACCAGCTCTGGGGCCAACGTCCTGACTTTC
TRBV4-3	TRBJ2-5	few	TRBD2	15	CASSQRGLAEETQYF	TGCGCCAGCAGCCAGCGGGGACTAGCAGAAGAGACCCAGTACTTC
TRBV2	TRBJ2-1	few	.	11	CASSGLNEQFF	TGTGCCAGCAGTGGCCTCAATGAGCAGTTCTTC
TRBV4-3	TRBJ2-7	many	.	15	CASSPGWGPSYEQYF	TGCGCCAGCAGCCCGGGGTGGGGACCGTCCTACGAGCAGTACTTC
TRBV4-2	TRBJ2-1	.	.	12	CASSLNGAEQFF	TGTGCCAGCAGCCTCAATGGGGCGGAGCAGTTCTTC
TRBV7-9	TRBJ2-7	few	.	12	CASRDGGNEQYF	TGTGCCAGCAGAGACGGAGGGAACGAGCAGTACTTC
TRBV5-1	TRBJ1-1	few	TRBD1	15	CASSDRGPGHTEAFF	TGCGCCAGCAGCGACAGGGGGCCGGGGCACACTGAAGCTTTCTTT
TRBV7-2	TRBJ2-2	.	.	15	CASSTIASVAGELFF	TGTGCCAGCAGCACCATCGCTAGCGTCGCCGGGGAGCTGTTTTTT
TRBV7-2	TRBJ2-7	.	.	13	CASSLYPGYEQYF	TGTGCCAGCAGCTTATACCCAGGCTACGAGCAGTACTTC
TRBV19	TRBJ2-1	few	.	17	CASSILSGTGYYNEQFF	TGTGCCAGTAGTATACTGTCAGGGACGGGATATTACAATGAGCAGTTCTTC
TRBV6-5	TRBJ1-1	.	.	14	CASSYESQDTEAFF	TGTGCCAGCAGTTACGAAAGCCAAGACACTGAAGCTTTCTTT
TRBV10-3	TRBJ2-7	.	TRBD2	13	CAILAGEGYEQYF	TGTGCCATCTTAGCGGGGGAAGGCTACGAGCAGTACTTC
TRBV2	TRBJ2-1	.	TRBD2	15	CASSAGLAVYNEQFF	TGTGCCAGCAGTGCAGGGCTAGCGGTCTACAATGAGCAGTTCTTC
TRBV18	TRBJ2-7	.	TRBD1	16	CASSQPGQGAKYEQYF	TGTGCCAGCTCGCAACCGGGACAGGGGGCGAAATACGAGCAGTACTTC
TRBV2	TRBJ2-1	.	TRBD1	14	CATLPDRGGPEQFF	TGTGCCACCCTGCCGGACAGGGGCGGTCCTGAGCAGTTCTTC
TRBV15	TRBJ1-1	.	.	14	CATSYGKGATEAFF	TGTGCCACCAGTTACGGGAAGGGAGCGACTGAAGCTTTCTTT
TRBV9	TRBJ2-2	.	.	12	CASGGGTGELFF	TGTGCCAGCGGCGGAGGAACCGGGGAGCTGTTTTTT
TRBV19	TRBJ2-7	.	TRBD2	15	CASSIGLAEYYEQYF	TGTGCCAGTAGTATCGGTCTAGCGGAATACTACGAGCAGTACTTC
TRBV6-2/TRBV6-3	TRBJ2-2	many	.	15	CASSLQERGTGELFF	TGTGCCAGCAGTTTACAAGAGAGGGGTACCGGGGAGCTGTTTTTT
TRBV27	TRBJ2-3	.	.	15	CASSLARAGTDTQYF	TGTGCCAGCAGTTTAGCTAGGGCGGGCACAGATACGCAGTATTTT
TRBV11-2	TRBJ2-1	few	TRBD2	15	CASSLVTSGPREQFF	TGTGCCAGCAGCTTAGTCACTAGCGGCCCTAGGGAGCAGTTCTTC
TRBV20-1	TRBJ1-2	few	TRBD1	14	CSDLDRARGYGYTF	TGCAGTGATTTGGACAGGGCGAGAGGCTATGGCTACACCTTC
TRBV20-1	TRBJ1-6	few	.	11	CSAGYSSPLHF	TGCAGTGCAGGGTATTCGTCACCCCTCCACTTT
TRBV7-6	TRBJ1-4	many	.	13	CASSWGQGEKLFF	TGTGCCAGCAGCTGGGGACAAGGCGAAAAACTGTTTTTT
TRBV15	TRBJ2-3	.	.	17	CATGSLGTTSGTDTQYF	TGTGCCACCGGATCTTTGGGGACGACTTCGGGCACAGATACGCAGTATTTT
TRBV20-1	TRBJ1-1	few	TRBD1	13	CSAKGYRGPEAFF	TGCAGTGCTAAGGGGTACAGGGGGCCTGAAGCTTTCTTT
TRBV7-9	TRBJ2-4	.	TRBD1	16	CASSLNSGTGGIIQYF	TGTGCCAGCAGCCTCAATTCCGGGACAGGGGGAATCATTCAGTACTTC
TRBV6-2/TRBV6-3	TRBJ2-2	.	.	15	CASSFWGRGTGELFF	TGTGCCAGCAGTTTTTGGGGGAGAGGCACCGGGGAGCTGTTTTTT
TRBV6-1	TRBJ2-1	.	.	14	CASRPGPTYNEQFF	TGTGCCAGCAGGCCGGGACCCACATACAATGAGCAGTTCTTC
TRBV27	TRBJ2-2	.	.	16	CASSFRKTEETGELFF	TGTGCCAGCAGTTTTCGCAAGACAGAGGAAACCGGGGAGCTGTTTTTT
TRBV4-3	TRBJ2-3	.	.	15	CASSQGRGLTDTQYF	TGCGCCAGCAGCCAAGGTCGGGGGCTCACAGATACGCAGTATTTT
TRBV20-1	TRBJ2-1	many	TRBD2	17	CSARGVAGGLLYNEQFF	TGCAGTGCTAGAGGCGTTGCGGGGGGACTCCTTTACAATGAGCAGTTCTTC
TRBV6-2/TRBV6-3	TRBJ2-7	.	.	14	CASTPFGGSYEQYF	TGTGCCAGCACTCCTTTCGGGGGCTCCTACGAGCAGTACTTC
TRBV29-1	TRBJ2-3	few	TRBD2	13	CSVDHSTGLEQYF	TGCAGCGTTGATCATAGTACCGGACTAGAGCAGTATTTT
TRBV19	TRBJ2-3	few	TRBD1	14	CASHRGFGTDTQYF	TGTGCCAGCCACAGGGGATTCGGCACAGATACGCAGTATTTT
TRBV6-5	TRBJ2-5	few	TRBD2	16	CASSTDLSGRGETQYF	TGTGCCAGCAGTACCGATCTTAGCGGGAGAGGAGAGACCCAGTACTTC
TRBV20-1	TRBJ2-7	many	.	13	CSARDILFHEQYF	TGCAGTGCTAGAGACATTTTGTTCCACGAGCAGTACTTC
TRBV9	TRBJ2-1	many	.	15	CASSLKAELYNEQFF	TGTGCCAGCAGCCTAAAAGCGGAGCTTTACAATGAGCAGTTCTTC
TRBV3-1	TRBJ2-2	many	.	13	CASSQGSPGELFF	TGTGCCAGCAGCCAAGGGTCCCCCGGGGAGCTGTTTTTT
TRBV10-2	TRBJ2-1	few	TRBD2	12	CATLAGNNEQFF	TGCGCCACCCTAGCGGGGAACAATGAGCAGTTCTTC
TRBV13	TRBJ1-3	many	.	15	CASSFGGSSGNTIYF	TGTGCCAGCAGCTTCGGGGGAAGCTCTGGAAACACCATATATTTT
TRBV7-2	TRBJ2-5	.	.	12	CASMVPQETQYF	TGTGCCAGCATGGTCCCACAAGAGACCCAGTACTTC
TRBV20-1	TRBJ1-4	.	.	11	CSAKGVEKLFF	TGCAGTGCTAAGGGGGTTGAAAAACTGTTTTTT
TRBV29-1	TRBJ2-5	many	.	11	CSVEFRETQYF	TGCAGCGTTGAGTTCAGGGAGACCCAGTACTTC
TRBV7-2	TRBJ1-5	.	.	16	CASSLLATSVSQPQHF	TGTGCCAGCAGCTTATTGGCCACATCGGTGAGCCAGCCCCAGCATTTT
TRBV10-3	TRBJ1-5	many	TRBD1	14	CAISDGTGNQPQHF	TGTGCCATCAGTGATGGGACAGGCAATCAGCCCCAGCATTTT
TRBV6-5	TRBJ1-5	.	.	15	CASSYEGYSNQPQHF	TGTGCCAGCAGTTACGAGGGGTATAGCAATCAGCCCCAGCATTTT